These 24 T cell receptor beta chains came from one sample sequenced in a study of T cell responses to AZD1222 COVID-19 vaccine. Measured with immunoSEQ multiplex PCR; TCRdb has only the in-frame clones, and not every one. The data show fewer than 55,000 clones, with 65% to 85% seen just once and approximately 52% held by the top ten. Here the sequenced sample was peripheral blood, taken on day 0 of AZD1222 vaccination. The source is an adult in good health.

V is TRBV6-5 and J is TRBJ1-5; D unclear. Germline values: CDR1 MNHEY, CDR2 SVGAGI. This CDR3 region has 13 residues. Trimming stripped 0 bases from V and 6 bases from J, with 6 bases between. As DNA, the CDR3 is TGTGCCAGCAGTTACTCGCCGAGTCAGCCCCAGCATTTT. It translates to CASSYSPSQPQHF.

CDR3: CASSDGGVEQYF. The CDR3 DNA follows: TGTGCCAGCAGTGATGGTGGCGTCGAACAGTACTTC. V usage is TRBV2 and J usage is TRBJ2-7; D gene uncertain. The CDR3 extends over 12 amino acids. Germline lookup yields CDR1 SNHLY and CDR2 FYNNEI. The V and J ends lost 3 bases and 10 bases respectively, with 13 bases between them. The whole variable domain, filled in from reference TRBV2 and TRBJ2-7, reads EPEVTQTPSHQVTQMGQEVILRCVPISNHLYFYWYRQILGQKVEFLVSFYNNEISEKSEIFDDQFSVERPDGSNFTLKIRSTKLEDSAMYFCASSDGGVEQYFGPGTRLTVT.

The V gene is TRBV19, the J gene TRBJ2-7; TRBD1 is a possible D gene (5 bases). This CDR3 contains 14 residues. With 3 bases removed from V and 6 bases from J, the gap between germline ends came to 15 bases. Germline CDR1 and CDR2: LNHDA and SQIVND (reference sequence). The CDR3 sequence is CASSMTPRALEQYF. The CDR3 DNA follows: TGTGCCAGTAGTATGACTCCCAGGGCCCTCGAGCAGTACTTC.

This clone appeared a single time. The CDR3 nucleotides are TGTGCCTGGAACCGGGACAGCAATCAGCCCCAGCATTTT. Its translation is CAWNRDSNQPQHF. The chain carries TRBV30 and TRBJ1-5, with D perhaps matching TRBD1 (5 bases). Trimming removed 4 bases at V and 1 base at J, with 8 bases between. The CDR3 consists of 13 residues. Germline V gives CDR1 GTSNPN, CDR2 SVGIG (reference sequence).

This clone was seen once. The chain uses TRBV5-5 and TRBJ1-2; D gene unclear. This CDR3 comprises 12 residues. The germline gives CDR1 SGHKS, CDR2 YYEKEE (reference sequence). The V and J ends lost 0 bases and 13 bases respectively, with 13 bases between them. The chain's CDR3 is CASSLDRSSVTF. CDR3 DNA: TGTGCCAGCAGCTTGGACCGTTCTTCAGTCACCTTC.

The chain links TRBV28 to TRBJ1-6; possibly TRBD1 for D (5 bases). Germline CDR1 MDHEN, CDR2 SYDVKM. Trimming left V 4 bases short and J 7 bases short, with 17 bases between. This CDR3 spans 16 amino acids. The CDR3 DNA reads as TGTGCCAGCAGTTCCCTTAGGGGCGGTATGAATTCACCCCTCCACTTT. Translated: CASSSLRGGMNSPLHF.

This sequence joins TRBV6-5 and TRBJ2-6, with D unclear. Germline V gene data show CDR1 as MNHEY and CDR2 as SVGAGI. The CDR3 is 15 amino acids. V lost 4 bases and J lost 0, with 7 bases in between. The CDR3 reads CASSLDRSGANVLTF. CDR3 nucleotide sequence: TGTGCCAGCAGTTTGGACCGCTCTGGGGCCAACGTCCTGACTTTC.

Note on this clone: The same CDR3 is also encoded by other DNA sequences in this sample. The V gene is TRBV5-6, the J gene TRBJ1-1, with D possibly matching TRBD1 (6 bases). Between the trimmed V and J ends, which lost 0 bases and 0 bases, there was a span of 6 bases. CDR1 SGHDT and CDR2 YYEEEE come from the germline V gene. CDR3 length equals 14 residues. CDR3 region: CASSLGQVNTEAFF. The CDR3 DNA is TGTGCCAGCAGCTTGGGACAGGTGAACACTGAAGCTTTCTTT.

This chain uses TRBV28 with TRBJ2-1, with 7 bases matching TRBD2. The CDR3 contains 15 residues. Germline CDR1 and CDR2: MDHEN and SYDVKM. The V segment lost 7 bases and the J segment 0 bases; nucleotides outside the gene matches: 6. The CDR3 spells CASTDGGSSYNEQFF. CDR3 nucleotides: TGTGCCAGCACTGACGGGGGGAGCTCCTACAATGAGCAGTTCTTC.

The rearrangement uses TRBV5-1 and TRBJ1-1; D ambiguous. The germline gives CDR1 SGHRS, CDR2 YFSETQ. The CDR3 contains 14 residues. V was trimmed by 1 base and J by 0 bases, leaving 7 bases between them. CDR3 sequence reads: CASSLNGMNTEAFF. The CDR3 DNA reads as TGCGCCAGCAGCTTGAACGGGATGAACACTGAAGCTTTCTTT. The entire variable domain, with the rest obtained from reference TRBV5-1 and TRBJ1-1, is as follows: KAGVTQTPRYLIKTRGQQVTLSCSPISGHRSVSWYQQTPGQGLQFLFEYFSETQRNKGNFPGRFSGRQFSNSRSEMNVSTLELGDSALYLCASSLNGMNTEAFFGQGTRLTVV.

The V call is TRBV6-5, the J call TRBJ1-3; 7 nucleotides match TRBD1. The CDR3 is made up of 15 amino acids. Losses at the gene ends were 5 bases for V and 4 bases for J; bases not matched to a gene: 8. Germline CDR1 is MNHEY and CDR2 is SVGAGI. CDR3 sequence reads: CASSLGQAGGNTIYF. For the CDR3, the DNA is TGTGCCAGCAGTCTAGGACAGGCCGGAGGAAACACCATATATTTT.

This clone was seen a handful of times. This sequence joins TRBV4-1 and TRBJ2-3; weak D call: TRBD2 (7 bases). This CDR3 is built from 15 residues. The V end lost 0 bases, the J end lost 3 bases, and 10 bases lay between the germline ends. The germline gives CDR1 MGHRA, CDR2 YSYEKL. CDR3 bases: TGCGCCAGCAGCCAAGATGAGGGGGGGACAGATACGCAGTATTTT. Translating gives CASSQDEGGTDTQYF.

V is TRBV6-5 and J is TRBJ1-2; possibly TRBD1 for D (5 bases). The V end lost 0 bases, the J end lost 7 bases, and 18 bases lay between the germline ends. The CDR3 has 16 amino acids. The V gene's germline CDR1 is MNHEY and CDR2 SVGAGI. This CDR3 reads CASSYSWPLRGAGYTF. Here the CDR3 DNA reads TGTGCCAGCAGTTACTCGTGGCCCCTACGAGGGGCTGGCTACACCTTC.

This clone was counted a single time. The chain uses TRBV3-1 (or the pseudogene TRBV3-2) and TRBJ2-7; 7 bases fit TRBD1. Germline V gene lookup returns CDR1 LGHDT and CDR2 YNNKEL (reference sequence). V gave up 5 bases and J gave up 5 bases; unmatched junction bases: 12. The CDR3 spans 15 residues. CDR3 sequence (DNA): TGTGCCAGCAGCTCACACCCCGGGACAGTGGACGAGCAGTACTTC. Translated, it gives CASSSHPGTVDEQYF.

The rearrangement links TRBV9 to TRBJ1-3; 9 bases agree with TRBD1. The germline gives CDR1 SGDLS, CDR2 YYNGEE. This CDR3 contains 15 residues. Trimming removed 6 bases from V and 1 base from J; junction bases left unmatched: 5. CDR3 DNA sequence: TGTGCCAGCAAGGGACAGGGTGAATCTGGAAACACCATATATTTT. Translating it yields CASKGQGESGNTIYF.

The J gene is TRBJ2-1, the V gene TRBV5-1; TRBD1 is a possible D gene (6 bases). The CDR3 spans 17 residues. Germline loops: CDR1 SGHRS, CDR2 YFSETQ. The V and J ends lost 3 bases and 4 bases respectively, with 20 bases between them. The CDR3 nucleotides read TGCGCCAGCAGCTGGGGGTCGCAGGGGCGGCAATACAATGAGCAGTTCTTC. This codes for CASSWGSQGRQYNEQFF.

The chain is built from TRBV7-2 and TRBJ1-2; D call uncertain. Germline CDR1 and CDR2: SGHTA and FQGNSA. The V and J ends lost 5 bases and 8 bases respectively, with 12 bases between them. CDR3 length: 12 amino acids. The CDR3 region has the DNA TGTGCCAGCAGCCCTGGATTGGGGGGCTACACCTTC. Translating gives CASSPGLGGYTF.

The chain has TRBV2 and TRBJ1-5, with D hard to call. CDR3 length: 16 amino acids. Trimming pared 9 bases from V and 3 bases from J, leaving 21 bases between. Germline assignment: CDR1 SNHLY and CDR2 FYNNEI. CDR3 region: CASRDGVTINNQPQHF. CDR3 DNA: TGTGCCAGTAGAGATGGGGTCACGATTAACAATCAGCCCCAGCATTTT.

CDR3 in DNA: TGTGCCAGCAGCCAAGTGGGGGGCAATCAGCCCCAGCATTTT. This gives the protein CASSQVGGNQPQHF. The rearrangement links TRBV16 to TRBJ1-5; D possibly corresponds to TRBD1 (5 bases). V lost 2 bases, J lost 2 bases, and 7 bases lay in between. Germline loops: CDR1 KGHSY, CDR2 FQNENV. This CDR3 is 14 amino acids long.

Here the CDR3 DNA reads TGTGCCAGCAGCATCATGACTAGCGGGCGCCCCAACACAGATACGCAGTATTTT. This gives the protein CASSIMTSGRPNTDTQYF. The chain links TRBV7-2 to TRBJ2-3, with 10 nucleotides matching TRBD2. Germline CDR1 reads SGHTA; CDR2 reads FQGNSA. This CDR3 comprises 18 residues. The V segment lost 5 bases and the J segment 2 bases; nucleotides outside the gene matches: 13.

The table lists this clone with a few counts. The chain is built from TRBV10-1 and TRBJ2-7; maybe TRBD2 (6 bases). From germline, CDR1 is WNHNN and CDR2 SYGVQD (reference sequence). The CDR3 extends over 15 amino acids. The V end was cut by 6 bases, the J end by 7 bases, with 22 bases between. Here the CDR3 reads CASSPAGLITGEQYF. CDR3 nucleotide sequence: TGCGCCAGCAGCCCCGCGGGACTCATAACCGGGGAGCAGTACTTC.

The chain uses TRBV3-1 (or the pseudogene TRBV3-2) and TRBJ2-1; 7 bases map to TRBD2. Germline V gene sequence: CDR1 LGHDT, CDR2 YNNKEL (reference sequence). The V gene end was trimmed by 3 bases and the J gene end by 13 bases; junction bases not matched to a gene: 6. This CDR3 is built from 12 residues. CDR3 sequence reads: CASSQSLAAQFF. In DNA form, the CDR3 reads TGTGCCAGCAGCCAGAGCCTAGCGGCTCAGTTCTTC.

The genes are TRBV2 and TRBJ1-5, with TRBD1 identical over 9 bases. J was trimmed by 4 bases and V by 2 bases; bases with no gene match: 3. This CDR3 has 15 residues. Per the germline V gene, CDR1 is SNHLY and CDR2 is FYNNEI. CDR3: CASSELQGANQPQHF. CDR3 nucleotide sequence: TGTGCCAGCAGTGAATTACAGGGGGCGAATCAGCCCCAGCATTTT.

This chain joins TRBV10-1 and TRBJ2-7, with a tentative D call TRBD2 (5 bases). Deletions cut 4 bases from V and 5 bases from J, with 12 bases between. CDR3 length: 13 amino acids. The V gene's germline CDR1 is WNHNN and CDR2 SYGVQD (reference sequence). CDR3 sequence: CASSGTGVHEQYF. DNA of the CDR3: TGCGCCAGCAGTGGGACTGGGGTGCACGAGCAGTACTTC.